This T cell receptor (beta chain) came from a study of blood T cells in healthy people across ages (dated by TCRdb to the mid-2010s). As for the study more broadly: In model experiments, template switching captured roughly one uniquely barcoded TCR beta cDNA molecule for every two T cells. To avoid experimental bias, donors of different ages were randomly spread across the sequencing lanes. The study measured age-related changes in TCR beta repertoire diversity using deep sequencing normalized with unique cDNA molecular identifiers. The donors were divided into four age groups: young (average approximately 17 years), middle-aged (around 41), aged (around 67) and long-lived (about 84). Two additional independent replicas of 1 million unique cDNA reads from the same blood draw were analyzed for two donors (one aged 18 to 30 and one aged 80 or older). Results the study describes overall, beyond this receptor: Estimates of total diversity from one million sequenced T cells were regarded as lower bounds and underestimates. The long-lived group showed more naive CD4+ T cells, fewer expanded clones and increased TCR diversity than the aged group, suggesting age selection. The percentage of naive T cells measured by flow cytometry correlated strongly with observed TCR beta diversity. Because the CMV infection status of the donors was unknown, age-related changes in expanded clonotypes may potentially have been confounded. Conclusive comparison of naive and antigen-experienced compartments was prevented by the profiling of bulk unsorted PBMCs. As age increased, observed TCR beta diversity per million T cells dropped in a roughly linear way, and a significant reduction was already evident by age 40.

Donors were a few dozen systemically healthy Caucasian individuals from Russia aged roughly 6 to 100 years. Approximately 9.3 milliliters of peripheral blood were collected from each donor into EDTA-treated Vacutainer tubes. PBMCs were isolated by Ficoll-Paque density-gradient centrifugation, with at least 7 million obtained per sample. Trizol reagent was used to extract total RNA from the PBMCs, yielding at least 6 micrograms per sample. The percentages of naive CD45RAhigh/CD27high T cells were determined by flow cytometry on a PBMC aliquot from every donor. Including the terminal cysteine and phenylalanine, the CDR3 comprises 13 residues. Solely the CDR3 DNA is kept, with 39 bases framed from the first base. V gives up 3 bases and J gives up 0 bases, and the segment between their germline ends measures 0 bases. Libraries were built with 5' RACE. This sample was sequenced with an Illumina HiSeq 2500. A second 7 to 11 cycle PCR used a sample-barcoded 5' primer and a J-beta primer mix. A template-switch 5' adaptor carrying 12 random nucleotides introduced a unique molecular identifier onto each TCR beta cDNA molecule. Each sample yielded at least 3 million CDR3-containing paired-end reads. The Mint cDNA synthesis kit, primed by a TRBC-specific oligonucleotide, was used to synthesize first-strand cDNA from all RNA. After uracil-DNA glycosylase treatment, a first 18-cycle PCR used universal primers M1SS and BC2_uni_R on all cDNA. On the study's bioinformatics: Normalization of each sample was performed by random selection of 1 million high-quality reads, each carrying a distinct molecular identifier. Reads sharing molecular identifiers were discarded rather than binned into consensus sequences. MiTCR, with a Q25 quality threshold and the strictest error-elimination algorithm, was used for CDR3 identification, clonotype clustering and error correction. Lower-bound total TCR beta diversity was estimated with a nonparametric unseen species model using Euler transformation. TCRdb took the public reads, trimmed them with fastp at Q25, ran MiXCR for clone calling and kept in-frame beta chains. Entries that share a CDR3 protein sequence are merged under the most common genes and DNA. These V and J calls originate from TCRdb's pipeline instead of the authors' own analysis. This sample is represented by 870,000 or so distinct CDR3 sequences; 25% to 35% of them were singletons. Around 15% of the sample lies in the top ten.

This clonotype has just a few counts. Its antigen specificity is not known. No much larger clonotype is one base removed from it; base qualities were not supplied. The chain is encoded by TRBV12-3 or TRBV12-4 joined to TRBJ1-6; no D segment can be confidently identified. Sequencing was carried out using blood. The source of this sequence is an elderly woman in good health. The sequenced DNA: TGTGCCAGCAGTTTCTCCTATAATTCACCCCTCCACTTT. Translated, it gives CASSFSYNSPLHF.